This T cell receptor beta chain was sequenced in a study of blood T cells in healthy people across ages. Overall study results and limits: No one knew whether donors had CMV, which possibly confounded expanded clonotype changes. The fall in TCR beta diversity per million T cells was roughly linear with age. More naive CD4+ cells and higher diversity were found in long-lived than in aged donors.

It was with a sample-barcoded 5' primer and a J-beta primer mix that a second PCR of roughly 7 to 12 cycles was run. TCRdb ran MiXCR on the 5' RACE reads and lists one entry per CDR3 protein. Here the sample spans 2 million or so distinct CDR3 sequences, approximately 50% being singletons. A word on this clonotype: Its cognate antigen is unknown.

Germline CDR1 and CDR2: MNHNS and SASEGT. Trimming stripped 2 bases from V and 2 bases from J, with 19 bases between. This CDR3 is built from 18 residues. The sequencing input was blood. The genes are TRBV6-1 and TRBJ2-1; D may be TRBD1 (6 bases). The receptor comes from a woman between 40 and 50 years old in good health. CDR3 bases: TGTGCCAGCAGTGAATTAATTGTAGGGGGTTTACCCTACAATGAGCAGTTCTTC. As protein: CASSELIVGGLPYNEQFF.